This T cell receptor (beta chain) was obtained from a study of cytomegalovirus exposure and HLA in healthy donors. Use of 60 Vbeta and 13 Jbeta primers characterized the PCR. This table comes from immunoSEQ multiplex PCR, and its TCRdb copy is limited to in-frame clones, with some not included. In the table there are roughly 98,000 clones, approximately 72% of which are singletons. Specimen: PBMCs. The receptor comes from a female donor in good health and CMV-seropositive.

DNA of the CDR3: TGTGCCAGCAGCTCCTCCGGGACAGACAAAAACATTCAGTACTTC. This codes for CASSSSGTDKNIQYF. The rearrangement links TRBV7-2 to TRBJ2-4; TRBD1 agrees at 7 bases. The CDR3 extends over 15 amino acids. CDR1 SGHTA and CDR2 FQGNSA come from the germline V gene. J lost 3 bases, V lost 4 bases, and 6 bases had no gene match.